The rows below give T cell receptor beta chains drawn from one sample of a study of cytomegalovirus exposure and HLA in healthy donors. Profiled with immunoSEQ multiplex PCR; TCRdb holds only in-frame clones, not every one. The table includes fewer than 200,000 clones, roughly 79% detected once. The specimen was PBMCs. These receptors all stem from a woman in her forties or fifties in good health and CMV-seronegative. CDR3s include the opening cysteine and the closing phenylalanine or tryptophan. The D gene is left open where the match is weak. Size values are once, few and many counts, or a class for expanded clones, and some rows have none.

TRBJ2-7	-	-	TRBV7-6	CASSLLFYEQYF	TGTGCCAGCAGTCTATTATTTTACGAGCAGTACTTC
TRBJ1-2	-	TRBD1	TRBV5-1	CASSSVPGQGANGYTF	TGCGCCAGCAGCTCGGTGCCGGGACAGGGGGCGAATGGCTACACCTTC
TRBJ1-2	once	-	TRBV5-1	CASSPYLTTNYGYTF	TGCGCCAGCAGCCCATACTTAACTACTAACTATGGCTACACCTTC
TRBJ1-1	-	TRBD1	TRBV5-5	CASSLFGTGGVLGNTEAFF	TGTGCCAGCAGCTTGTTTGGGACAGGGGGCGTTTTAGGGAACACTGAAGCTTTCTTT
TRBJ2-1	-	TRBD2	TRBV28	CASSPLAGDIQGNEQFF	TGTGCCAGCAGTCCCCTAGCGGGAGATATTCAGGGGAATGAGCAGTTCTTC
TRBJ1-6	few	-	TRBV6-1	CASSEVSYNSPLHF	TGTGCCAGCAGTGAAGTCAGTTATAATTCACCCCTCCACTTT
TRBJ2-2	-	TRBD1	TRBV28	CASKPRDRGTGELFF	TGTGCCAGCAAGCCCCGGGACAGGGGCACCGGGGAGCTGTTTTTT
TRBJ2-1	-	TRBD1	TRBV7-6	CASSDDRGVAYNEQFF	TGTGCCAGCAGCGACGACAGGGGGGTTGCCTACAATGAGCAGTTCTTC
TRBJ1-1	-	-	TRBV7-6	CASSPRLEGEAFF	TGTGCCAGCAGCCCTCGATTGGAGGGTGAAGCTTTCTTT
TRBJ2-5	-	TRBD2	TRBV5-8	CASSTGLAGHDQETQYF	TGTGCCAGCAGTACGGGACTAGCGGGTCACGACCAAGAGACCCAGTACTTC
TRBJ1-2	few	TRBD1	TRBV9	CASRGIGQGGYTF	TGTGCCAGCAGGGGGATAGGACAGGGGGGCTACACCTTC
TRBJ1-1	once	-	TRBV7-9	CASSLVNTEAFF	TGTGCCAGCAGCTTAGTAAACACTGAAGCTTTCTTT
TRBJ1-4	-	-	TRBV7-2	CASSVTPEVLKATNEKLFF	TGTGCCAGCAGCGTAACCCCTGAGGTTCTCAAGGCAACTAATGAAAAACTGTTTTTT
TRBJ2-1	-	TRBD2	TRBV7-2	CASSLDSGVYNEQFF	TGTGCCAGCAGCTTGGATAGCGGGGTCTACAATGAGCAGTTCTTC
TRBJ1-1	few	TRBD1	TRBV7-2	CASSPYLGQAGAFF	TGTGCCAGCAGCCCTTACTTGGGACAGGCAGGAGCTTTCTTT
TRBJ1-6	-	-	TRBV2	CASSEGKRFTPGLHF	TGTGCCAGCAGTGAAGGGAAAAGATTCACCCCGGGACTCCACTTT
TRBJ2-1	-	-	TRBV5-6	CASSLYRDGNEQFF	TGTGCCAGCAGCTTGTACAGGGATGGCAATGAGCAGTTCTTC
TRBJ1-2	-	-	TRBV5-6	CASSEDRNNAPNYGYTF	TGTGCCAGCAGTGAGGACAGAAACAACGCACCCAACTATGGCTACACCTTC
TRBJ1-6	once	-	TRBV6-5	CASSYTDNSPLHF	TGTGCCAGCAGTTACACAGATAATTCACCCCTCCACTTT
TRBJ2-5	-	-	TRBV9	CASSETTQGSGQETQYF	TGTGCCAGCAGCGAGACGACACAGGGAAGCGGCCAAGAGACCCAGTACTTC
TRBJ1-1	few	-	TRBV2	CASTAAGAGEAFF	TGTGCCAGCACTGCTGCAGGGGCAGGTGAAGCTTTCTTT
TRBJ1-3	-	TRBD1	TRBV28	CASSLYRGYSDRGSGNTIYF	TGTGCCAGCAGTTTATACAGGGGTTATTCCGACAGAGGCTCTGGAAACACCATATATTTT
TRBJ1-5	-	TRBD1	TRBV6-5	CASSLDRGRQPQHF	TGTGCCAGCAGCCTAGACAGGGGACGTCAGCCCCAGCATTTT
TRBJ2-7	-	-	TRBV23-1	CASSQWGQPTYEQYF	TGCGCCAGCAGTCAATGGGGACAACCTACCTACGAGCAGTACTTC
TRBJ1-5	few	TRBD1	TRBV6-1	CASGDRGPFNQPQHF	TGTGCCAGCGGCGACAGGGGGCCCTTCAATCAGCCCCAGCATTTT
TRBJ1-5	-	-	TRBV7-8	CASSVRYQPQHF	TGTGCCAGCAGTGTCAGGTATCAGCCCCAGCATTTT
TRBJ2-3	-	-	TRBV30	CAWRKWGRFTDTQYF	TGTGCCTGGAGGAAATGGGGCAGGTTCACAGATACGCAGTATTTT